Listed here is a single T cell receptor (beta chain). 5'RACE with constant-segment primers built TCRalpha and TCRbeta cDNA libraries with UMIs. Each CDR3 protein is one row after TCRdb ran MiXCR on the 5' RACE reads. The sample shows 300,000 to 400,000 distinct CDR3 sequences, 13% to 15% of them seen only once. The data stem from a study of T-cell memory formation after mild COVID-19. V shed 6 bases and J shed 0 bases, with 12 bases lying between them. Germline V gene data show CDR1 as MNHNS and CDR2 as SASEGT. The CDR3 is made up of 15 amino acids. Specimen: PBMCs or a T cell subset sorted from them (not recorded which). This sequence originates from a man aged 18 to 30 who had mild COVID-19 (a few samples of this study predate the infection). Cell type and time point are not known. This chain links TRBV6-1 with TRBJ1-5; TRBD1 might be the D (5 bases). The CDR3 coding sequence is TGTGCCAGCAGGCCAGCAGGGTTTAGCAATCAGCCCCAGCATTTT. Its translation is CASRPAGFSNQPQHF.